This TCR beta chain was found in a study of T cells in women clearing cervical HPV infection. In the study overall: Case blood was drawn when the lesion was first found; control blood after infection became undetectable.

The CDR3 contains 16 residues. V was shortened by 3 bases and J by 2 bases, with 14 bases between the two germline ends. Using immunoSEQ multiplex PCR, the repertoire was profiled, and TCRdb retains in-frame clones only, with some absent. The specimen's table records some 20,000 clones. Concerning this clone itself: Coverage ceases 3 residues before the CDR3 finishes, and the germline J gene fills in the end.

Sequenced: blood buffy coat. The chain carries TRBV12-3 or TRBV12-4 and TRBJ1-5; perhaps TRBD1 as D (6 bases). This TCR derives from a woman aged 18-70 years with a cervical HPV16 infection that either progressed to CIN3+ or cleared (not recorded which). Incomplete CDR3 DNA: TGTGCCAGCAGTTTTGTCCCGGGACAAGGCAATCAGCCC. This codes for CASSFVPGQGNQP. The full CDR3 protein reads CASSFVPGQGNQPQHF.